This TCR beta chain comes out of a study of T cells in Graves' hyperthyroidism and ophthalmopathy. General study results and limits: Ophthalmopathy was predicted by the model a median of around 5.9 months ahead of onset.

The CDR3 totals 14 residues. Deletions cut 2 bases from V and 7 bases from J, with 14 bases between. The germline gives CDR1 ENHRY, CDR2 SYGVKD. The investigators amplified TCR beta CDR3 regions from RNA transcripts. A first-round RT-PCR of the TCR CDR3 used the HTBI primer set. In TCRdb, the multiplex PCR reads were re-called with MiXCR into one record per CDR3 protein. This table has hundreds of thousands of distinct CDR3 sequences, more than 45% appearing once. This clonotype was seen just once. As yet, its antigen is unknown. Over 18 months, lack of ophthalmopathy progression marked Graves' hyperthyroidism as stable. Criteria for exclusion of patients were uncontrolled infection, other autoimmune disease, pregnancy or lactation. Each diagnosis was grounded in clinical symptoms, serum thyroxine and TRAb, thyroid ultrasound, and orbital computed tomography.

V and J are TRBV10-3 and TRBJ2-5; D is perhaps TRBD1 or TRBD2 (5 bases each). Sequencing was done on a sample of peripheral blood or thyroid tissue (not recorded which). This receptor was taken from a woman younger than 35 with Graves' hyperthyroidism. CDR3 nucleotides: TGTGCCATCAGTGAGACGGGGCTGTTTCTGACCCAGTACTTC. This sequence encodes CAISETGLFLTQYF.